Shown below are 26 T cell receptor beta chains from a single sample sequenced in a study of T cells in Graves' hyperthyroidism and ophthalmopathy. The investigators amplified TCR beta CDR3 regions from RNA transcripts. In the first-round RT-PCR of the TCR CDR3, the HTBI primer set was used. TCRdb analysed the multiplex PCR reads with MiXCR anew, one entry per CDR3 protein. The table records over 450,000 distinct CDR3 sequences, 15% to 20% of them present only once. Material for sequencing was blood. Every receptor here comes from a woman younger than 30 with Graves' ophthalmopathy.

This clonotype has a count of ten or more. The chain combines TRBV12-3 or TRBV12-4 with TRBJ1-5; TRBD1 agrees at 9 bases. J lost 6 bases, V lost 3 bases, and 3 bases had no gene match. The CDR3 spans 14 residues. CDR3: CASSFGTGTQPQHF. The CDR3 DNA sequence: TGTGCCAGCAGTTTCGGGACAGGGACTCAGCCCCAGCATTTT.

This clonotype was recorded many times. V and J are TRBV7-2 and TRBJ1-1, with D tentatively TRBD1 (5 bases). Trimming stripped 2 bases from V and 5 bases from J, with 15 bases between. The V gene's germline CDR1 is SGHTA and CDR2 FQGNSA. This CDR3 is 15 amino acids long. Here the CDR3 DNA reads TGTGCCAGCAGCTTATTGTTTGGGGGAGGGACTGAAGCTTTCTTT. Amino acid sequence: CASSLLFGGGTEAFF.

This clonotype was picked up many times. The genes are TRBV28 and TRBJ2-7; D tentatively fits TRBD1 or TRBD2 (5 bases each). CDR3 length: 13 residues. Between the trimmed V and J ends, which lost 4 bases and 2 bases, there was a span of 9 bases. Germline V gene lookup returns CDR1 MDHEN and CDR2 SYDVKM. This CDR3 is CASSSRGTYEQYF. The CDR3 bases are TGTGCCAGCAGTTCCCGGGGCACCTACGAGCAGTACTTC.

This clonotype appeared many times. The chain employs TRBV12-3 or TRBV12-4 and TRBJ1-5; 7 bases are a match to TRBD1. The CDR3 is made up of 14 amino acids. The V gene end was trimmed by 6 bases and the J gene end by 2 bases; junction bases not matched to a gene: 4. The CDR3 sequence: CASRTGYGNQPQHF. CDR3 DNA sequence: TGTGCCAGCAGGACAGGGTACGGCAATCAGCCCCAGCATTTT.

Ten or more counts support this clonotype. The V gene is TRBV27, the J gene TRBJ1-2; 7 nucleotides agree with TRBD1. The CDR3 is 15 residues long. V trimming: 1 base; J trimming: 4 bases; junction bases outside the gene matches: 6. CDR1 MNHEY and CDR2 SMNVEV come from the germline V gene (reference sequence). Written as DNA, the CDR3 is TGTGCCAGCAGTTTATGGGCAGGGGACAGCTATGGCTACACCTTC. Protein sequence: CASSLWAGDSYGYTF.

This clonotype was picked up many times. The chain recombines TRBV18 with TRBJ1-2; possible D gene TRBD1, 5 bases. CDR3 length: 14 amino acids. Trimming took off 2 bases at V and 4 bases at J, with 11 bases between the two ends. Germline V lookup: CDR1 KGHSH, CDR2 LQKENI. DNA of the CDR3: TGTGCCAGCTCACCAGCAGGGACCCCCTATGGCTACACCTTC. This encodes CASSPAGTPYGYTF.

The chain employs TRBV14 and TRBJ1-1; no firm D call. Germline V gives CDR1 SGHDN, CDR2 FVKESK. CDR3 length: 14 residues. Trimming stripped 4 bases from V and 0 bases from J, with 9 bases between. CDR3 loop: CASSLTYLNTEAFF. The CDR3 DNA follows: TGTGCCAGCAGCCTGACCTACCTGAACACTGAAGCTTTCTTT.

The V and J genes are TRBV20-1 and TRBJ2-7; 7 bases line up with TRBD1. The junction had 7 bases not matched to a gene; V was cut back by 8 bases and J by 0 bases. CDR3 length equals 13 residues. Germline V lookup: CDR1 DFQATT, CDR2 SNEGSKA (reference sequence). CDR3 nucleotide sequence: TGCAGTTCCAAGGACAGGAGCTCCTACGAGCAGTACTTC. Translation gives CSSKDRSSYEQYF.

There are a few counts of this clonotype. V and J are TRBV6-2 or TRBV6-3 and TRBJ1-1, with D maybe TRBD1 (5 bases). The CDR3 is 14 residues long. Between the trimmed V and J ends, which lost 0 bases and 4 bases, there was a span of 9 bases. Germline assignment: CDR1 MNHEY and CDR2 SVGEGT. CDR3: CASSYSGGSTEAFF. In DNA, the CDR3 is TGTGCCAGCAGTTACTCCGGGGGGAGCACTGAAGCTTTCTTT.

This clonotype was counted many times. V gene TRBV7-2 combines with J gene TRBJ2-5, with D possibly called TRBD1 or TRBD2 (5 bases each). With 9 bases removed from V and 0 bases from J, the gap between germline ends came to 20 bases. Germline CDR1 is SGHTA and CDR2 is FQGNSA. The CDR3 contains 16 residues. In DNA, the CDR3 is TGTGCCAGTTCGCCTCTTGGGGGTTTGTACCAAGAGACCCAGTACTTC. Protein product: CASSPLGGLYQETQYF.

The chain carries TRBV20-1 and TRBJ1-5, with D tentatively TRBD1 (5 bases). The CDR3 extends over 16 amino acids. The ends were cut back, 6 bases at V and 0 bases at J, with 18 bases in the middle. Germline loops: CDR1 DFQATT, CDR2 SNEGSKA (reference sequence). The CDR3 sequence: CSALGGDPNSNQPQHF. CDR3 DNA sequence: TGCAGTGCCCTAGGAGGGGACCCCAATAGCAATCAGCCCCAGCATTTT.

This clonotype came up many times. Here the CDR3 DNA reads TGTGCCAGCAGTTTACCGACGAGGGCCGGGGCCAACGTCCTGACTTTC. It yields the protein CASSLPTRAGANVLTF. The rearrangement links TRBV28 to TRBJ2-6; weak D call: TRBD2 (5 bases). The CDR3 contains 16 residues. V lost 2 bases and J 4 bases, leaving 12 bases between the germline ends. Germline lookup yields CDR1 MDHEN and CDR2 SYDVKM.

This chain connects TRBV5-1 to TRBJ2-7; D not resolved. The V gene's germline CDR1 is SGHRS and CDR2 YFSETQ. This CDR3 comprises 11 residues. V lost 7 bases and J lost 3, with 8 bases in between. The CDR3 is CASATGYEQYF. CDR3 nucleotide sequence: TGCGCCAGCGCCACGGGCTACGAGCAGTACTTC.

On this clonotype itself: The germline gene is not matched at one end of the junction; a read error may be the cause. This chain links TRBV4-1 with TRBJ2-7; TRBD2 matches 9 bases. CDR1 MGHRA and CDR2 YSYEKL come from the germline V gene. The CDR3 spans 15 residues. CDR3 sequence reads: CVSSSPAGGIYEQYF. The CDR3 nucleotides are TGCGTCAGCAGCTCACCTGCGGGGGGGATCTACGAGCAGTACTTC.

This clonotype was seen a handful of times. The chain combines TRBV6-5 with TRBJ1-1; no firm D call. CDR1 and CDR2 (germline): MNHEY, SVGAGI. V lost 0 bases to trimming and J lost 10 bases, with 12 bases between them. CDR3 length: 13 amino acids. CDR3 amino acids: CASSYSAGLGAFF. As DNA, the CDR3 is TGTGCCAGCAGTTACTCTGCAGGCTTAGGAGCTTTCTTT.

This clonotype was picked up many times. The V call is TRBV28, the J call TRBJ2-1, with 10 bases aligning to TRBD2. With V trimmed by 7 bases and J by 7 bases, 7 bases remained unmatched. CDR1 and CDR2 (germline): MDHEN, SYDVKM. This CDR3 has 14 amino acids. CDR3 in amino acids: CASKREGELNEQFF. CDR3 coding DNA: TGTGCCAGCAAGCGGGAGGGGGAGTTAAATGAGCAGTTCTTC.

On this clonotype: With a much larger clone just one base away, this may be a read error. CDR3 bases: TGTGCCAGCAGCCAAACAGCAGTGGCTGAAGCTTTCTTT. This gives the protein CASSQTAVAEAFF. V is TRBV3-1 and J is TRBJ1-1; D not resolved. The germline gives CDR1 LGHDT, CDR2 YNNKEL (reference sequence). The CDR3 length is 13 residues. V lost 2 bases, J lost 6 bases, and 10 bases lay in between. The full variable domain, its missing parts supplied by reference TRBV3-1 and TRBJ1-1, is DTAVSQTPKYLVTQMGNDKSIKCEQNLGHDTMYWYKQDSKKFLKIMFSYNNKELIINETVPNRFSPKSPDKAHLNLHINSLELGDSAVYFCASSQTAVAEAFFGQGTRLTVV.

This clonotype was seen at least ten times. The genes are TRBV20-1 and TRBJ1-2, with D hard to call. CDR3 length equals 13 residues. From germline, CDR1 is DFQATT and CDR2 SNEGSKA (reference sequence). Trimming left V 3 bases short and J 7 bases short, with 15 bases between. CDR3 coding DNA: TGCAGTGCTAGGGAGGGAGCCTTTGGTGGCTACACCTTC. As protein: CSAREGAFGGYTF.

The V and J genes are TRBV6-1 and TRBJ2-2, with 11 bases that match TRBD2. Germline values: CDR1 MNHNS, CDR2 SASEGT. V lost 5 bases, J lost 0 bases, and 17 bases stayed unmatched. There are 21 residues in the CDR3. In DNA, the CDR3 is TGTGCCAGCAGTCCGTGCCGTCTACTAGCGGGGGAAGGTACGAACACCGGGGAGCTGTTTTTT. Its translation: CASSPCRLLAGEGTNTGELFF.

This clonotype occurred many times. This chain connects TRBV2 to TRBJ2-7, with 7 bases lining up with TRBD2. Germline V gives CDR1 SNHLY, CDR2 FYNNEI. With 6 bases clipped from V and 4 bases from J, the junction kept 3 bases outside the gene matches. The CDR3 is 12 amino acids. The CDR3 DNA is TGTGCCAGCAGCAAAGCGGGATACGAGCAGTACTTC. Protein sequence: CASSKAGYEQYF.

There are many counts of this clonotype. This sequence joins TRBV18 and TRBJ1-3; D may be TRBD1 (6 bases). The CDR3 has 13 residues. Trimming cost V 6 bases and J 5 bases, with 11 bases left between them. Germline V gives CDR1 KGHSH, CDR2 LQKENI. As DNA, the CDR3 is TGTGCCAGCTCCGGACAGTCTAGAAACACCATATATTTT. It is translated as CASSGQSRNTIYF.

This clonotype was counted at least ten times. The chain carries TRBV3-1 and TRBJ2-3; no firm D call. Germline CDR1 and CDR2: LGHDT and YNNKEL (reference sequence). The CDR3 consists of 13 residues. V lost 4 bases and J lost 3, with 8 bases in between. CDR3 bases: TGTGCCAGCAGCCTCCCCAATACAGATACGCAGTATTTT. Its translation: CASSLPNTDTQYF.

This clonotype was picked up many times. The rearrangement uses TRBV7-6 and TRBJ2-6, with D tentatively TRBD2 (5 bases). Per the germline V gene, CDR1 is SGHVS and CDR2 is FNYEAQ. CDR3 length: 17 residues. V lost 2 bases and J lost 2, with 13 bases in between. CDR3 residues: CASSLRSSGTGANVLTF. The CDR3 DNA is TGTGCCAGCAGCTTAAGGTCTTCGGGAACTGGGGCCAACGTCCTGACTTTC.

This clonotype was picked up many times. The genes are TRBV20-1 and TRBJ1-2; D call uncertain. The V gene's germline CDR1 is DFQATT and CDR2 SNEGSKA (reference sequence). Trimming stripped 4 bases from V and 7 bases from J, with 13 bases between. The CDR3 is 12 residues long. The CDR3 region has the DNA TGCAGTGCTATAAAAGTTTTGGCTGGCTACACCTTC. Protein: CSAIKVLAGYTF.

This clonotype has only a few counts. J is TRBJ1-1 and V is TRBV7-8; D is perhaps TRBD1 (5 bases). Trimming took 0 bases from V and 0 from J, leaving 14 bases between them. Germline V gives CDR1 SGHVS, CDR2 FQNEAQ. CDR3 size: 17 residues. Written as DNA, the CDR3 is TGTGCCAGCAGCTTAGCATACAGGAGCAAAATGAACACTGAAGCTTTCTTT. Residues: CASSLAYRSKMNTEAFF. The full variable domain, in which reference TRBV7-8 and TRBJ1-1 provide the parts outside the CDR3, is GAGVSQSPRYKVAKRGQDVALRCDPISGHVSLFWYQQALGQGPEFLTYFQNEAQLDKSGLPSDRFFAERPEGSVSTLKIQRTQQEDSAVYLCASSLAYRSKMNTEAFFGQGTRLTVV.

This chain links TRBV27 with TRBJ1-4; 7 nucleotides line up with TRBD1. The CDR3 extends over 14 amino acids. The ends lost 4 bases at V and 7 bases at J; junction bases unmatched: 6. Germline CDR1 MNHEY, CDR2 SMNVEV (reference sequence). In DNA, the CDR3 is TGTGCCAGCAGTTCGTGGGACAGCCCTGAAAAACTGTTTTTT. It is translated as CASSSWDSPEKLFF.